This T cell receptor (beta chain) was retrieved from a study of PD-L1 blockade in urothelial cancer. Whole-study context: Blood analysis was done at 3 weeks (second dose) and 6 weeks after treatment began. Typically, measured as a median, blood samples had approximately 130,000 T cells.

The CDR3 runs to 15 residues. Trimming took 6 bases from V and 6 from J; bases not matched to a gene: 9. CDR1 and CDR2 from the germline V gene are SGDLS and YYNGEE. Findings and caveats of the study: Better survival was predicted by below-median pretreatment blood TCR clonality. Expansion of tumor-associated blood clones at 3 weeks was greater in durable-benefit patients.

Profiled with immunoSEQ multiplex PCR; TCRdb holds only in-frame clones, not every one. The sample lists about 130,000 clones; approximately 88% were seen once. This clone showed up just a few times. Its antigen is unidentified. Time point: pretreatment peripheral blood. This TCR came from a man aged 50-59 years with urothelial cancer. The material was PBMCs, obtained around atezolizumab (anti-PD-L1) treatment. The rearrangement uses TRBV9 and TRBJ2-2, with TRBD2 matching over 9 bases. This chain's CDR3 is CASTDSAGGPGELFF. In nucleotides, the CDR3 is TGTGCCAGCACCGATTCGGCGGGAGGGCCCGGGGAGCTGTTTTTT.